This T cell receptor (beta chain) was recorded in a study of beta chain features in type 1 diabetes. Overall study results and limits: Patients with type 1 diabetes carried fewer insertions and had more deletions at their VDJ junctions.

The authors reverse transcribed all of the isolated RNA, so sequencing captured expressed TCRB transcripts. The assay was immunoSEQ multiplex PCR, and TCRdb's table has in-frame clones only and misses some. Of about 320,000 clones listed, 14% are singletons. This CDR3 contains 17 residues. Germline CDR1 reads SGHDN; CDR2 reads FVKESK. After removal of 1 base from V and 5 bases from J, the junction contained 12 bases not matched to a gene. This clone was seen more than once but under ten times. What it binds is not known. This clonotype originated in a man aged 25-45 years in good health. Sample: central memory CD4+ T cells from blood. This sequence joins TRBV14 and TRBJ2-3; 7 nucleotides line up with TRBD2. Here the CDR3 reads CASSQAMGAGPGDTQYF. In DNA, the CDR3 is TGTGCCAGCAGCCAAGCTATGGGAGCGGGGCCGGGAGATACGCAGTATTTT.